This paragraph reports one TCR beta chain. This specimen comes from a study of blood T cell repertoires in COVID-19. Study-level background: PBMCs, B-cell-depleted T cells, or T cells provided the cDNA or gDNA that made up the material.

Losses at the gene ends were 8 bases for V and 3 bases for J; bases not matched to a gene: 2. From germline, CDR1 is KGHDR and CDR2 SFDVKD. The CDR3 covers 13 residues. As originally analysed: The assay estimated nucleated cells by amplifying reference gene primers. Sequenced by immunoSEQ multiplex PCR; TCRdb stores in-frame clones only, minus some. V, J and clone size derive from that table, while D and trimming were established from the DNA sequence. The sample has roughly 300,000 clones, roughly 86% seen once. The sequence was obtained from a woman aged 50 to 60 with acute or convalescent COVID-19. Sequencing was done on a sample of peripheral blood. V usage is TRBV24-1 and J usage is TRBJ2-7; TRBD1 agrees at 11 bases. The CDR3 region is CATMGTGGYEQYF. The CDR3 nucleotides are TGTGCCACCATGGGGACAGGGGGCTACGAGCAGTACTTC.